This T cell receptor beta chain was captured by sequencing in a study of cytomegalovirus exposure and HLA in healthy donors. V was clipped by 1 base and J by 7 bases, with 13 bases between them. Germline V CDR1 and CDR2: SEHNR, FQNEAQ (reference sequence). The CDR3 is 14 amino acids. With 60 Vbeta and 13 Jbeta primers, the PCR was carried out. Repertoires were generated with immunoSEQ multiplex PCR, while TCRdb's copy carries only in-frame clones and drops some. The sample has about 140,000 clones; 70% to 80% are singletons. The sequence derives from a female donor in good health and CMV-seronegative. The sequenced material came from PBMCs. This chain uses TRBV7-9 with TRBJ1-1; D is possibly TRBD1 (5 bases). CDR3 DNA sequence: TGTGCCAGCAGCTTAGGAAGTCCCAGGGTTGAAGCTTTCTTT. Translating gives CASSLGSPRVEAFF.